The rows below give T cell receptor beta chains drawn from one sample of a study of beta chain features in type 1 diabetes. Clones were sequenced by immunoSEQ multiplex PCR, and TCRdb holds only the in-frame ones, with some missing. The data hold around 430,000 clones, with approximately 31% observed a single time. Input material: naive CD4+ T cells from blood. The receptors originated from a man between 18 and 29 years old in good health. The CDR3 runs from the conserved cysteine through the conserved F or W. D genes are given only for firm matches. Expanded clones are given a class, and other clones once, few, many or no size at all.

V gene,clone size,D gene,CDR3 length,J gene,CDR3 DNA,CDR3 protein
TRBV15,-,-,15,TRBJ1-2,TGTGCCACCAGCCGAGGCGGGGGCGCTGGCTATGGCTACACCTTC,CATSRGGGAGYGYTF
TRBV14,-,-,13,TRBJ1-2,TGTGCCAGCAGCCCACAAGTTAACTATGGCTACACCTTC,CASSPQVNYGYTF
TRBV30,-,TRBD2,17,TRBJ2-3,TGTGCCTGGAGCGTAAGGGGACTAGCGATTAGCACAGATACGCAGTATTTT,CAWSVRGLAISTDTQYF
TRBV5-4,-,-,14,TRBJ2-1,TGTGCCAGCAGCTTATCGAGCTCCTACAATGAGCAGTTCTTC,CASSLSSSYNEQFF
TRBV11-2,-,TRBD1,13,TRBJ2-5,TGTGCCAGCAGCGGACAGGTCCGGGAGACCCAGTACTTC,CASSGQVRETQYF
TRBV7-9,few,-,12,TRBJ2-1,TGTGCCAGCAGCCTAATAGCCGATGAGCAGTTCTTC,CASSLIADEQFF
TRBV30,-,-,13,TRBJ2-3,TGTGCCTGGAGTGTTCCAGGGGCAGATACGCAGTATTTT,CAWSVPGADTQYF
TRBV7-9,-,-,13,TRBJ2-7,TGTGCCAGCACCCGACAGAGCTCCTACGAGCAGTACTTC,CASTRQSSYEQYF
TRBV5-4,-,TRBD2,15,TRBJ2-3,TGTGCCAGCAGCTTGGGGACTAGCGGCACAGATACGCAGTATTTT,CASSLGTSGTDTQYF
TRBV9,-,TRBD2,15,TRBJ2-1,TGTGCCAGCAGGGGGGCAGCGGGAGGGCCTGTTGAGCAGTTCTTC,CASRGAAGGPVEQFF
TRBV4-3,-,TRBD2,15,TRBJ2-5,TGCGCCAGCAGCCAAGGGCTAGCGGGAGGAGAGACCCAGTACTTC,CASSQGLAGGETQYF
TRBV29-1,-,-,16,TRBJ2-3,TGCAGCGTTGAAGATCCAGGCAGGACCCGCACAGATACGCAGTATTTT,CSVEDPGRTRTDTQYF
TRBV7-3,-,-,13,TRBJ2-7,TGTGCCAGCAGCTTAACCTGGGAGTACGAGCAGTACTTC,CASSLTWEYEQYF
TRBV27,few,TRBD2,13,TRBJ2-1,TGTGCCAGCAGTTTAGTTCAAGCGGGGGGGATGATCTTC,CASSLVQAGGMIF
TRBV5-6,-,-,14,TRBJ2-2,TGTGCCAGCAGCTTAGGAGGGAGCACCGGGGAGCTGTTTTTT,CASSLGGSTGELFF
TRBV19,few,-,14,TRBJ2-7,TGTGCCAGTAGCAGGACAGTGAGCTCCTACGAGCAGTACTTC,CASSRTVSSYEQYF
TRBV5-1,few,TRBD2,15,TRBJ2-1,TGCGCCAGCAGCTTAGTTAGCGGGTCATACAATGAGCAGTTCTTC,CASSLVSGSYNEQFF
TRBV30,-,TRBD2,12,TRBJ2-1,TGTGCCTGGAGTCTACTAGCGGCTGAGCAGTTCTTC,CAWSLLAAEQFF
TRBV30,-,TRBD1,14,TRBJ2-4,TGTGCCTGGAGTCATGGACAGGAGTTAAACATTCAGTACTTC,CAWSHGQELNIQYF
TRBV7-9,-,TRBD2,15,TRBJ2-7,TGTGCCAGCAGCTCCCGGGCTAGCGGGCTTTACGAGCAGTACTTC,CASSSRASGLYEQYF
TRBV6-6,-,-,14,TRBJ2-3,TGTGCCAGCAGTCGGACCGGACTATCGAATACGCAGTATTTT,CASSRTGLSNTQYF
TRBV28,-,-,13,TRBJ1-2,TGTGCCAGCAGTTACAGGGAAAACTATGGCTACACCTTC,CASSYRENYGYTF
TRBV7-2,-,-,15,TRBJ2-7,TGTGCCAGCAGCTTAGCCGCCTCCGAGGCCTACGAGCAGTACTTC,CASSLAASEAYEQYF
TRBV29-1,-,TRBD1,15,TRBJ2-7,TGCAGCGTTGAAGATCGCGGGACAGGGGGCAGCGAGCAGTACTTC,CSVEDRGTGGSEQYF
TRBV9,few,-,15,TRBJ2-1,TGTGCCAGCAGCGTAGCTGTTGACACCTACAATGAGCAGTTCTTC,CASSVAVDTYNEQFF
TRBV5-4,-,-,12,TRBJ2-4,TGTGCCAGCGGGTGGAGTTGGGACATTCAGTACTTC,CASGWSWDIQYF
TRBV12-5,few,-,12,TRBJ2-1,TGTGCTAGTGGCTTGCAGGTCAATGAGCAGTTCTTC,CASGLQVNEQFF